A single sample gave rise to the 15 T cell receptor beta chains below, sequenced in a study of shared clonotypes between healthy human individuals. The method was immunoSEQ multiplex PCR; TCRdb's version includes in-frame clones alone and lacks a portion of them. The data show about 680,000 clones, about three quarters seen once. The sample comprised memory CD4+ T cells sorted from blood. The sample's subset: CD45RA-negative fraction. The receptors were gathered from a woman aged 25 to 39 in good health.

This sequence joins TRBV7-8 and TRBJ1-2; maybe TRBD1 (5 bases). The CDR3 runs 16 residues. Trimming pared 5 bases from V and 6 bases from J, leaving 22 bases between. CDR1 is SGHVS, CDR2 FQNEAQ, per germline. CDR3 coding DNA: TGTGCCAGCAGCCCCTGGGACGACCCCCGTGCGGATGGCTACACCTTC. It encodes CASSPWDDPRADGYTF.

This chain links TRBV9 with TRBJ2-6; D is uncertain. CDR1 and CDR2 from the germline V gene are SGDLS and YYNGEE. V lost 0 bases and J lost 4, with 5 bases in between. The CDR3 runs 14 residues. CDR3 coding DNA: TGTGCCAGCAGCGTAGTTGCCGGGGCCAACGTCCTGACTTTC. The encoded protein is CASSVVAGANVLTF.

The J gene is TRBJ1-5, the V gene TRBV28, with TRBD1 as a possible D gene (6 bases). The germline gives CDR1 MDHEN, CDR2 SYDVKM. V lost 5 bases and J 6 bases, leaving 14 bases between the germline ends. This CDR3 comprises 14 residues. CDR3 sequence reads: CASSPGQWSQPQHF. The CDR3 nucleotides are TGTGCCAGCAGTCCCGGACAGTGGAGTCAGCCCCAGCATTTT.

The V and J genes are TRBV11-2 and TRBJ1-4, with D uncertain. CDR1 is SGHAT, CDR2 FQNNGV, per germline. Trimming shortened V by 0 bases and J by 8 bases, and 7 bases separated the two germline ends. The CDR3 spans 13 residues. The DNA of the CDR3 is TGTGCCAGCAGCTTAGATGGAGGGGAAAAACTGTTTTTT. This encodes CASSLDGGEKLFF.

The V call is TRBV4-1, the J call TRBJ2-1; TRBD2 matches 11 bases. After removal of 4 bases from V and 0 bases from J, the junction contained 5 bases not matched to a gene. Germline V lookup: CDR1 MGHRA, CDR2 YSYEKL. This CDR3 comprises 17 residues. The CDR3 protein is CASSRKTSGSSYNEQFF. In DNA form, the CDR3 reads TGCGCCAGCAGCCGAAAAACTAGCGGGAGCTCCTACAATGAGCAGTTCTTC.

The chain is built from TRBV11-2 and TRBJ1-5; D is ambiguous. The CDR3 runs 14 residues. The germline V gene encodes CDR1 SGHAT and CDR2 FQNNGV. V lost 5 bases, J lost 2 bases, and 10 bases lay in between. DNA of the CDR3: TGTGCCAGCAGCCTAGGGTCAGGCAATCAGCCCCAGCATTTT. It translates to CASSLGSGNQPQHF. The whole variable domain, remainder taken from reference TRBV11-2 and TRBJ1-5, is EAGVAQSPRYKIIEKRQSVAFWCNPISGHATLYWYQQILGQGPKLLIQFQNNGVVDDSQLPKDRFSAERLKGVDSTLKIQPAKLEDSAVYLCASSLGSGNQPQHFGDGTRLSIL.

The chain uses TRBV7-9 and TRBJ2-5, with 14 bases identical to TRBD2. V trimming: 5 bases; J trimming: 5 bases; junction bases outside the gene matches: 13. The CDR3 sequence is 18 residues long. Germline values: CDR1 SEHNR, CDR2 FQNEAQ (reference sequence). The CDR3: CASSQTLGTSGRDETQYF. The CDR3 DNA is TGTGCCAGCAGCCAAACCCTTGGGACTAGCGGGAGAGACGAGACCCAGTACTTC.

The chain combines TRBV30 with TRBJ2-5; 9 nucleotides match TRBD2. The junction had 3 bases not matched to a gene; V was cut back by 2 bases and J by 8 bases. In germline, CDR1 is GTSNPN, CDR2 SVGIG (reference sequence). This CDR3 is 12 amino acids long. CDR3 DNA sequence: TGTGCCTGGAGTCTCCTAGCGGGAACCCAGTACTTC. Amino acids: CAWSLLAGTQYF.

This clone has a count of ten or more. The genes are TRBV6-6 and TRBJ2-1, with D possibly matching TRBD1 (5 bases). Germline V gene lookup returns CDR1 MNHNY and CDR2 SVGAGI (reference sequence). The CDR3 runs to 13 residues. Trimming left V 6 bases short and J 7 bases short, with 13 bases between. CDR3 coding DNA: TGTGCCAGCAGCCAGGGATCCGAGAATGAGCAGTTCTTC. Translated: CASSQGSENEQFF.

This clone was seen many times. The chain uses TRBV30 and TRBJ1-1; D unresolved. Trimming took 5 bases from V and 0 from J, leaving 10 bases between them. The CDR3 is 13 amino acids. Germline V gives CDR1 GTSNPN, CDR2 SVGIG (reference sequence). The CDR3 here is CAWVRTVNTEAFF. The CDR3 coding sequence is TGTGCCTGGGTTAGGACGGTGAACACTGAAGCTTTCTTT.

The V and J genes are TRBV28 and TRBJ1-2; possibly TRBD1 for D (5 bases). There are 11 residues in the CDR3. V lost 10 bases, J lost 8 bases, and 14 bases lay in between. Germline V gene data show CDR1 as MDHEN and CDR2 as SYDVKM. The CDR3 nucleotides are TGTGCCACCGCGGCAGGGAGAGGCTACACCTTC. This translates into CATAAGRGYTF.

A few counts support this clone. The chain's CDR3 is CASSTADGGQPQHF. The CDR3, as DNA: TGTGCCAGTAGTACCGCCGATGGGGGGCAGCCCCAGCATTTT. The chain has TRBV19 and TRBJ1-5, with D perhaps matching TRBD1 (5 bases). CDR1 is LNHDA, CDR2 SQIVND, per germline (reference sequence). The CDR3 has 14 residues. Trimming took 4 bases from V and 7 from J, leaving 14 bases between them.

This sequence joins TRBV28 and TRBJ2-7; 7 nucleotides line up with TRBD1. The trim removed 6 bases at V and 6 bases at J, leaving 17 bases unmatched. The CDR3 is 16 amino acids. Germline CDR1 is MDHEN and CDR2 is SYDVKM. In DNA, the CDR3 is TGTGCCAGCAGCCCCACCCGACAGGGAAGTTTGGGCGAGCAGTACTTC. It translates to CASSPTRQGSLGEQYF. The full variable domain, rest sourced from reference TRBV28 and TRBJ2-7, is DVKVTQSSRYLVKRTGEKVFLECVQDMDHENMFWYRQDPGLGLRLIYFSYDVKMKEKGDIPEGYSVSREKKERFSLILESASTNQTSMYLCASSPTRQGSLGEQYFGPGTRLTVT.

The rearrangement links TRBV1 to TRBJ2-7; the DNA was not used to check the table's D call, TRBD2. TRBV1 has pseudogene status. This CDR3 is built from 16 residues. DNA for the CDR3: TGCACCAGCAGCCATTCACCGGGACTAGCGGTCTACGAGCAGTACTTC. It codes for CTSSHSPGLAVYEQYF.

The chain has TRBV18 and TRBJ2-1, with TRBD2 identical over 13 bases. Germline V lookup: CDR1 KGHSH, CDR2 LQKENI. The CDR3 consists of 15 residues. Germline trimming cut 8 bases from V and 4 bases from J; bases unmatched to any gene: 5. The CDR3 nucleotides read TGTGCCAGCACCGGACTAGCGGGAGAATACAATGAGCAGTTCTTC. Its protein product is CASTGLAGEYNEQFF.